Given below is one T cell receptor beta chain in context. Its antigen is not known. CDR1 is MDHEN, CDR2 SYDVKM, per germline. The CDR3 extends over 15 amino acids. The TRB libraries of cDNA were built by UMI-labeled 5' RACE. With the 5' RACE reads reprocessed, TCRdb shows one record per CDR3 protein and no DNA. The sample has 130,000 to 150,000 distinct CDR3 sequences. The record originates from a study of CXCR3-negative and CXCR3-positive naive CD8 T cells. Findings and caveats of the study: The TRB CDR3s that CXCR3-positive naive cells carried were more hydrophobic than those of CXCR3-negative naive cells.

Naive CD8+ T cells were CD45RO-CCR7+CD27+CD95-. The sample taken for sequencing was naive CXCR3+ CD8+ T cells from blood. As for subset: CD45RO-CCR7+CD27+CD95- naive CD8+ T cells expressing CXCR3 (TNR3+). The clonotype was recovered from a human donor in good health. Some clones in this sample may be carry-over from other donors' samples. The chain is built from TRBV28 and TRBJ2-2; TCRdb names TRBD1, which stays unverified in the absence of DNA. This CDR3 reads CASSLRTGGPGELFF.